The text below deals with one T cell receptor (beta chain). Antigen: not known. The data were obtained in a study of radiotherapy plus CTLA-4 blockade in lung cancer. Study in general: Of all patients, more than 15% responded objectively and approximately 31% showed disease control. General observations from the study: Subsequent to radiotherapy plus ipilimumab, tumor-derived TCR clones underwent expansion in blood. The best prediction of response reportedly came from early blood T cell clone dynamics, with interferon-beta.

The table came from immunoSEQ multiplex PCR; TCRdb's copy has only in-frame clones and leaves some out. Among 57,000 or so clones listed, approximately 75% were seen once. Patients had chemo-refractory metastatic non-small-cell lung cancer and received focal radiation plus CTLA-4 blockade that used ipilimumab. Germline lookup yields CDR1 WSHSY and CDR2 SAAADI. CDR3 length: 15 amino acids. V was clipped by 6 bases and J by 4 bases; unmatched bases: 7. The origin of this receptor is a human donor with non-small cell lung cancer who had a complete response to radiotherapy plus ipilimumab. This sample comprised peripheral blood, obtained from a patient treated with radiotherapy plus ipilimumab. This chain links TRBV10-2 with TRBJ2-5, with 11 bases aligning to TRBD1. The CDR3 loop reads CASSQGTGGVETQYF. DNA of the CDR3: TGCGCCAGCAGCCAGGGGACAGGGGGGGTAGAGACCCAGTACTTC.